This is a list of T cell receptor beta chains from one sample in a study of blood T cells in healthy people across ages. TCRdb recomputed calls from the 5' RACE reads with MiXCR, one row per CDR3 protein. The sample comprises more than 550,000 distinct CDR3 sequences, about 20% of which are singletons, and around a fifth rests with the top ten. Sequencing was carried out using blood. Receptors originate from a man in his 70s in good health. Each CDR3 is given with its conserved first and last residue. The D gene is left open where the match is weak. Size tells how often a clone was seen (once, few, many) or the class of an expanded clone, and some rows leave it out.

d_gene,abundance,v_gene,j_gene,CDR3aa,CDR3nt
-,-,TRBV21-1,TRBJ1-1,CASSKGTVEAFF,TGTGCCAGCAGCAAGGGGACAGTTGAAGCTTTCTTT
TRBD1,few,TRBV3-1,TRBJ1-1,CASSHTGVFAEAFF,TGTGCCAGCAGCCACACAGGGGTATTCGCTGAAGCTTTCTTT
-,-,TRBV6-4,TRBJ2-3,CASSDPLVRKPSTDTQYF,TGTGCCAGCAGTGACCCCTTGGTGCGGAAACCTAGCACAGATACGCAGTATTTT
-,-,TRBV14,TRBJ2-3,CASSPRGSTRGDTQYF,TGTGCCAGCAGTCCAAGGGGCAGTACACGAGGGGATACGCAGTATTTT
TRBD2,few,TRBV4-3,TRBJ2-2,CASSQEGLAGELFF,TGCGCCAGCAGCCAAGAAGGACTAGCCGGGGAGCTGTTTTTT
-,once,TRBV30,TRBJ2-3,CAWSAPGETDTQYF,TGTGCCTGGAGTGCCCCAGGGGAAACAGATACGCAGTATTTT
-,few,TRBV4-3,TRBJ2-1,CASSQEVPTYNEQFF,TGCGCCAGCAGCCAAGAGGTCCCTACCTACAATGAGCAGTTCTTC
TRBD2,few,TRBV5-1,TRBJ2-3,CASKSGGPSTDTQYF,TGCGCCAGCAAAAGCGGGGGGCCGAGCACAGATACGCAGTATTTT
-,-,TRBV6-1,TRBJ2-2,CASRDDKQGTGELFF,TGTGCCAGCAGGGATGATAAACAGGGCACCGGGGAGCTGTTTTTT
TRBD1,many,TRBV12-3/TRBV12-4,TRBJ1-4,CASRRTGSNEKLFF,TGTGCCAGCAGACGGACAGGGTCTAATGAAAAACTGTTTTTT
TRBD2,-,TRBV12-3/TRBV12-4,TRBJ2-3,CASSSSGSLAEYF,TGTGCCAGCAGTAGCAGCGGGAGCCTCGCGGAGTATTTT
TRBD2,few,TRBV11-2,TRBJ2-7,CASSRVLAGGPITYEQYF,TGTGCCAGCAGCCGTGTCCTAGCGGGGGGGCCGATAACCTACGAGCAGTACTTC
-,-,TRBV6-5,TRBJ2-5,CASSYVGAGKETQYF,TGTGCCAGCAGTTACGTGGGAGCGGGTAAAGAGACCCAGTACTTC
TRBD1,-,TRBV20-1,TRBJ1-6,CSAEPGQANSPLHF,TGCAGTGCTGAACCGGGACAGGCTAATTCACCCCTCCACTTT
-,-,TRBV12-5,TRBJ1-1,CASGGVNTEAFF,TGTGCTAGTGGCGGGGTAAACACTGAAGCTTTCTTT
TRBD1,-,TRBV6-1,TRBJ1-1,CASSRDRDSGAFF,TGTGCCAGCAGCCGGGACAGGGATTCAGGAGCTTTCTTT
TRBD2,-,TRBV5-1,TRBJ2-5,CASSSAGGPQTQYF,TGCGCCAGCAGCTCAGCGGGGGGGCCACAGACCCAGTACTTC
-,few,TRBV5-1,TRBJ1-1,CASSPVAQGRNTEAFF,TGCGCCAGCAGCCCGGTGGCTCAGGGGCGGAACACTGAAGCTTTCTTT
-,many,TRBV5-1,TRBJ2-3,CASSLAVGTDTQYF,TGCGCCAGCAGCTTGGCCGTCGGAACAGATACGCAGTATTTT
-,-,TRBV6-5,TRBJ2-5,CASSYRRGGVYQETQYF,TGTGCCAGCAGTTACCGCCGAGGGGGGGTGTACCAAGAGACCCAGTACTTC
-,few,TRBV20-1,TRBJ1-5,CSARVTGQISNQPQHF,TGCAGTGCTAGAGTAACCGGGCAGATTAGCAATCAGCCCCAGCATTTT
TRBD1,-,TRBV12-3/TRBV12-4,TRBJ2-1,CASSFKYGQGTYNEQFF,TGTGCCAGCAGTTTTAAGTACGGACAGGGAACCTACAATGAGCAGTTCTTC
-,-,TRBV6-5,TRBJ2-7,CASSFGDAYEQYF,TGTGCCAGCAGTTTTGGGGACGCCTACGAGCAGTACTTC
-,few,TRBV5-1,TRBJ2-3,CASSWGPSGDTQYF,TGCGCCAGCAGCTGGGGACCTAGTGGCGATACGCAGTATTTT
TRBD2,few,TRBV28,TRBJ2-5,CASSPGLAGLQETQYF,TGTGCCAGCAGTCCGGGACTAGCGGGTCTCCAAGAGACCCAGTACTTC
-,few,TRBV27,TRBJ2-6,CASRMASGANVLTF,TGTGCCAGCAGAATGGCCTCTGGGGCCAACGTCCTGACTTTC
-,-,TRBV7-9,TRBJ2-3,CASSLEGHQTTDTQYF,TGTGCCAGCAGCTTAGAAGGACACCAAACCACAGATACGCAGTATTTT
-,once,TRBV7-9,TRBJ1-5,CASSLGDSAQHF,TGTGCCAGCAGCCTTGGGGATTCGGCCCAGCATTTT
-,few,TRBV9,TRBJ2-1,CASSVFSQGNEQFF,TGTGCCAGCAGCGTATTTTCTCAGGGGAATGAGCAGTTCTTC
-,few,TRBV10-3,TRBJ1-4,CAISERDTKRKLFF,TGTGCCATCAGTGAACGAGATACTAAACGAAAACTGTTTTTT
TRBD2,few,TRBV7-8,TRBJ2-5,CASSSWSSGRRGETQYF,TGTGCCAGCAGCTCATGGTCTAGCGGGAGGAGGGGAGAGACCCAGTACTTC
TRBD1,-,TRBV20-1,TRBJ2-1,CSAKSGTGVNEQFF,TGCAGCGCTAAGTCGGGGACAGGGGTCAATGAGCAGTTCTTC
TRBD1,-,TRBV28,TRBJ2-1,CASSPTGAARWDNEQFF,TGTGCCAGCAGTCCCACAGGGGCGGCTCGTTGGGACAATGAGCAGTTCTTC
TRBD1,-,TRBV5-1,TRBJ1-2,CASGGTGEDYGYTF,TGCGCCAGCGGGGGGACAGGGGAGGACTATGGCTACACCTTC
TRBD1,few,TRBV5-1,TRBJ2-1,CASSSDRRNEQFF,TGCGCCAGCAGCTCGGACAGGCGGAATGAGCAGTTCTTC
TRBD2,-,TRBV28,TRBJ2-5,CASSSLQRGSETQYF,TGTGCCAGCAGTTCTCTTCAGCGGGGGTCGGAGACCCAGTACTTC
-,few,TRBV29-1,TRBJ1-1,CSVAWGAEAFF,TGCAGCGTTGCCTGGGGGGCTGAAGCTTTCTTT
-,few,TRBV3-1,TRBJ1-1,CASSQGRSAAFF,TGTGCCAGCAGCCAAGGGAGGTCAGCGGCTTTCTTT
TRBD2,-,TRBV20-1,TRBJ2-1,CSAQTSGPTSYNEQFF,TGCAGTGCTCAGACTAGCGGGCCGACCTCCTACAATGAGCAGTTCTTC
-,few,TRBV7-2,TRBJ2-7,CASSSRVPPYEQYF,TGTGCCAGCAGCTCCAGAGTGCCTCCATACGAGCAGTACTTC
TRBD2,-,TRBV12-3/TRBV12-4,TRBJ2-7,CASSSSGGLYEQYF,TGTGCCAGCAGTTCTAGCGGGGGGCTTTACGAGCAGTACTTC
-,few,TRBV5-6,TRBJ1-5,CASSLVTGPQHF,TGTGCCAGCAGCTTGGTTACAGGGCCCCAGCATTTT
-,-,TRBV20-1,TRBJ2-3,CSAREKVNTDTQYF,TGCAGTGCTAGAGAGAAGGTCAACACAGATACGCAGTATTTT
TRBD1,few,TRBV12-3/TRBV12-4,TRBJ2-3,CASSPTGARTDTQYF,TGTGCCAGCAGCCCCACAGGGGCCCGCACAGATACGCAGTATTTT
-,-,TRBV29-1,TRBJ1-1,CSGVQWVGTEAFF,TGCAGCGGCGTACAGTGGGTGGGCACTGAAGCTTTCTTT